Listed below are T cell receptor beta chains from one sample, sequenced in a study of OX40 agonist ivuxolimab in advanced cancers. Assay used: immunoSEQ multiplex PCR; TCRdb lists only in-frame clones, some missing. The sample carries around 79,000 clones, about 91% recorded once. The source material was CD4+ or CD8+ T cells sorted from blood, sampled in a trial of the OX40 agonist ivuxolimab. The source of these receptors is an adult with an advanced solid tumor such as melanoma, head and neck, liver or kidney cancer. The CDR3 runs from the conserved cysteine through the conserved F or W. The D gene is left open where the match is weak. Part of the rows lack a size; the others show once, few, many or a class for expanded clones.

d_call	v_call	clone_size	j_call	cdr3_nt	cdr3_aa
NA	TRBV28	NA	TRBJ1-4	TGTGCCAGCAGTTTTAGAACAGCTGGTGAAAAACTGTTTTTT	CASSFRTAGEKLFF
NA	TRBV7-9	NA	TRBJ2-7	TGTGCCAGCAGCTTAGAGGGGGCCTACGAGCAGTACTTC	CASSLEGAYEQYF
NA	TRBV28	NA	TRBJ2-2	TGTGCCAGCAGTTTATATTTAATGGCAGGAAAGTCCGGGGAGCTGTTTTTT	CASSLYLMAGKSGELFF
NA	TRBV5-4	NA	TRBJ1-1	TGTGCCAGCAGCTTGGAGGGGGTCAGGGAAGCTTTCTTT	CASSLEGVREAFF
TRBD1	TRBV10-1	NA	TRBJ2-1	TGCGCCAGCAGTGTCGCACAGGGGGAATACAATGAGCAGTTCTTC	CASSVAQGEYNEQFF
NA	TRBV11-1	NA	TRBJ1-1	TGTGCCAGCAGCCCCGACAGGCTCAACGAGGCTTTCTTT	CASSPDRLNEAFF
TRBD1	TRBV6-5	NA	TRBJ1-2	TGTGCCAGCAGAATGACAGGGCTCGGCTACACCTTC	CASRMTGLGYTF
NA	TRBV19	NA	TRBJ2-1	TGTGCCAGTAGTAACCAGGGGCTTTTGGGCAATGAGCAGTTCTTC	CASSNQGLLGNEQFF
NA	TRBV5-1	NA	TRBJ1-1	TGCGCCAGCAGCTTGGATGAGGGTAGGGTCACTGAAGCTTTCTTT	CASSLDEGRVTEAFF
NA	TRBV27	NA	TRBJ1-5	TGTGCCAGATCCAGTTCTGCCTCAGGGTTATGGGTCAATCAGCCCCAGCATTTT	CARSSSASGLWVNQPQHF
NA	TRBV2	NA	TRBJ2-5	TGTGCCAGCAGGTTCTCGGATAGCCAAGAGACCCAGTACTTC	CASRFSDSQETQYF
NA	TRBV9	NA	TRBJ2-5	TGTGCCAGCAGCGTAGGGGCAGGCCAAACGGGAGAGACCCAGTACTTC	CASSVGAGQTGETQYF
TRBD2	TRBV27	NA	TRBJ2-1	TGTGCCAGCAGTTTACAAGCGGGAGGGATCAATGAGCAGTTCTTC	CASSLQAGGINEQFF
TRBD2	TRBV7-2	NA	TRBJ2-2	TGTGCCAGCAGGCCTCATAGCGGGGCGAACACCGGGGAGCTGTTTTTT	CASRPHSGANTGELFF
NA	TRBV28	NA	TRBJ2-7	TGTGCCAGCAGCCCCCAGCAGGGTCAGGGCCACGAGCAGTACTTC	CASSPQQGQGHEQYF
TRBD1	TRBV6-5	NA	TRBJ1-1	TGTGCCAGCAGTTCCTATACGACAGGGAGTAAAACTTTCTTT	CASSSYTTGSKTFF
NA	TRBV30	NA	TRBJ2-3	TGTGCCTGGGCGGAATCAGATACGCAGTATTTT	CAWAESDTQYF
NA	TRBV27	NA	TRBJ1-3	TGTGCCAGCAGCCCAGGGGCCTCTGGAAACACCATATATTTT	CASSPGASGNTIYF
NA	TRBV6-6	NA	TRBJ2-5	TGTGCCAGCGGGTCCCAAGAGACCCAGTACTTC	CASGSQETQYF
NA	TRBV7-9	few	TRBJ2-2	TGTGCCAGCAGCGCCTCCTTGGTTGTTTCCGGGGAGCTGTTTTTT	CASSASLVVSGELFF
TRBD2	TRBV9	NA	TRBJ2-1	TGTGCCAGCAGCGTAGTCGGGGTAGCGGGCCCTTACAATGAGCAGTTCTTC	CASSVVGVAGPYNEQFF
NA	TRBV30	once	TRBJ1-2	TGTGCCTGGAGTATGGGAGGAGGTGGCTACACCTTC	CAWSMGGGGYTF
TRBD1	TRBV5-1	NA	TRBJ2-2	TGCGCCAGCAGCCCAGCGGGACAGGGGTTCCCCGGGGAGCTGTTTTTT	CASSPAGQGFPGELFF
TRBD1	TRBV5-4	NA	TRBJ1-6	TGTGCCAGCAGCTTGGGGGACAGGGGGACTTCACCCCTCCACTTT	CASSLGDRGTSPLHF
NA	TRBV27	few	TRBJ2-7	TGTGCCAGCAGTTTATCAGCCGTCGGGGAGCAGTACTTC	CASSLSAVGEQYF
NA	TRBV7-9	NA	TRBJ1-1	TGTGCCAGCAGCTTGGGGGTCACAAACACTGAAGCTTTCTTT	CASSLGVTNTEAFF
NA	TRBV2	NA	TRBJ2-2	TGTGCCAGCAATCTTCCCCAAAAACCCACCGGGGAGCTGTTTTTT	CASNLPQKPTGELFF
NA	TRBV7-2	NA	TRBJ2-1	TGTGCCAGCAGCTTAGAGGAGTTCAATGAGCAGTTCTTC	CASSLEEFNEQFF
NA	TRBV21-1	once	TRBJ2-2	TGTGCCAGCAGCAATCGGCGGTCAAAGAGAGCCGGGGAGCTGTTTTTT	CASSNRRSKRAGELFF
NA	TRBV5-4	NA	TRBJ1-5	TGTGCCAGCAGCTTGGACGGGGTAGGTCAGCCCCAGCATTTT	CASSLDGVGQPQHF
TRBD2	TRBV5-1	NA	TRBJ2-2	TGCGCCAGCAGCTCCAGCGGGAGTCACGGGGGCGGGGAGCTGTTTTTT	CASSSSGSHGGGELFF
NA	TRBV6-1	NA	TRBJ1-3	TGTGCCAGCACGCAGGGCTCCTCTGGAAACACCATATATTTT	CASTQGSSGNTIYF
TRBD1	TRBV29-1	NA	TRBJ2-5	TGCAGCGTTCGACAGGGAACTGGATTAGAGACCCAGTACTTC	CSVRQGTGLETQYF
TRBD1	TRBV29-1	NA	TRBJ1-3	TGCAGCGTTGCTATCTCGGGACAGGAGAGGGGAAACACCATATATTTT	CSVAISGQERGNTIYF
NA	TRBV5-1	NA	TRBJ1-4	TGCGCCAGCGGATTGTGGGGAGGCACTAATGAAAAACTGTTTTTT	CASGLWGGTNEKLFF
TRBD2	TRBV7-8	NA	TRBJ2-7	TGTGCCAGCGGGACGCGACTAGCGCCCTACGAGCAGTACTTC	CASGTRLAPYEQYF
NA	TRBV6-6	once	TRBJ2-5	TGTGCCAGCAGTCAGACCGGGACCCTGGGGGAGACCCAGTACTTC	CASSQTGTLGETQYF
NA	TRBV6-6	NA	TRBJ1-2	TGTGCCAGCAGGGAAGGGCCAGCTAACTATGGCTACACCTTC	CASREGPANYGYTF
TRBD1	TRBV2	NA	TRBJ1-4	TGTGCCAGCAGCGGACAGGGACCTAATGAAAAACTGTTTTTT	CASSGQGPNEKLFF
NA	TRBV9	NA	TRBJ2-7	TGTGCCAGCAGCGCCGGGCCCTCCTACGAGCAGTACTTC	CASSAGPSYEQYF